The rows below give T cell receptor beta chains drawn from one sample of a study of early T cells in non-severe SARS-CoV-2 infection. Using its own MiXCR run on the 5' RACE reads, TCRdb lists one record per CDR3 protein. The data show 55,000 to 65,000 distinct CDR3 sequences, with roughly 10% seen just once and more than 6.5% held by the top ten. Input material: whole blood. All receptors derive from an adult who was a healthcare worker with PCR-confirmed SARS-CoV-2 infection or an uninfected control (not recorded which). Each CDR3 is given with its conserved first and last residue. D genes are given only for firm matches. Some rows have no size entry. The others give once, few or many, or a class for an expanded clone.

DNA	CDR3	size	V	J	D
TGTGCCAGCAGTTTTAGGGACAGGGACTACGTGCAGTACTTC	CASSFRDRDYVQYF	NA	TRBV27	TRBJ2-7	TRBD1
TGTGCCAGCAGCTCCGGGACCCATCAACGATTACAAGAGACCCAGTACTTC	CASSSGTHQRLQETQYF	many	TRBV7-9	TRBJ2-5	NA
TGTGCCAGCAGTTACTTGACAGGGGGTGGCTACACCTTC	CASSYLTGGGYTF	many	TRBV6-5	TRBJ1-2	TRBD1
TGCGCCAGCAGCCCGGGACTAGCCTCCGGGGAGCTGTTTTTT	CASSPGLASGELFF	many	TRBV5-1	TRBJ2-2	TRBD2
TGTGCCAGCAGCTTTAATGGACTAGCAAAACGAGGAGATACGCAGTATTTT	CASSFNGLAKRGDTQYF	NA	TRBV14	TRBJ2-3	TRBD2
TGTGCCAGCAGTTTAGGGACCGAGGAAAACATTCAGTACTTC	CASSLGTEENIQYF	many	TRBV27	TRBJ2-4	NA
TGTGCCAGCAGGACAAAGGGACTAGGGACTGGGGCCAACGTCCTGACTTTC	CASRTKGLGTGANVLTF	many	TRBV6-5	TRBJ2-6	TRBD2
TGTGCCAGCAGGGACACCCGCTGGACAGGGACCTACAATGAGCAGTTCTTC	CASRDTRWTGTYNEQFF	few	TRBV7-8	TRBJ2-1	TRBD1
TGTGCCAGTAGGACCGGGACTAGCGGGCCTAACGAGAACACCGGGGAGCTGTTTTTT	CASRTGTSGPNENTGELFF	many	TRBV19	TRBJ2-2	TRBD2
TGTGCCAGCAGCTTAAGTGCGGGAGCGGGTGAGCAGTACTTC	CASSLSAGAGEQYF	NA	TRBV7-3	TRBJ2-7	TRBD2
TGTGCCAGCAGTGCGGACAGGGGTCGGGAGACCCAGTACTTC	CASSADRGRETQYF	many	TRBV2	TRBJ2-5	TRBD1
TGCAGCGCCCCAGGTTCGACTAGCGAAGCCCAGTACTTC	CSAPGSTSEAQYF	few	TRBV29-1	TRBJ2-5	TRBD2
TGTGCCATCAGTGAGTCGGGGACAGGGTACGAGCAGTACTTC	CAISESGTGYEQYF	many	TRBV10-3	TRBJ2-7	TRBD1
TGTGCCAGCAGCTTAGGTGGGCCCTACAATGAGCAGTTCTTC	CASSLGGPYNEQFF	many	TRBV11-2	TRBJ2-1	NA
TGTGCCAGCAGCAGACAGCTTCTCATGAACACTGAAGCTTTCTTT	CASSRQLLMNTEAFF	few	TRBV27	TRBJ1-1	NA
TGTGCCTGGAGGAGGGTAAAGAACACCGGGGAGCTGTTTTTT	CAWRRVKNTGELFF	NA	TRBV30	TRBJ2-2	NA
TGTGCCAGCAGCTGGCGAGGACTAGCGGGAGGGCCAGGCGATACGCAGTATTTT	CASSWRGLAGGPGDTQYF	many	TRBV7-9	TRBJ2-3	TRBD2
TGTGCCAGCAGCTCCAAACTACACACAGATACGCAGTATTTT	CASSSKLHTDTQYF	NA	TRBV7-3	TRBJ2-3	NA
TGTGCCAGCAGTGCTGGGACTAGCGCCTCGAATGAGCAGTTCTTC	CASSAGTSASNEQFF	many	TRBV6-1	TRBJ2-1	TRBD2
TGCAGTGCTAGAGCCTTAGGGGGGGCTGGCTACACCTTC	CSARALGGAGYTF	many	TRBV20-1	TRBJ1-2	NA
TGCAGCGTTGAGGGGGACAGTACGACCCAGTACTTC	CSVEGDSTTQYF	NA	TRBV29-1	TRBJ2-5	TRBD1
TGCGCCAGCATAGCGGGAGGTATGGATGAGCAGTTCTTC	CASIAGGMDEQFF	many	TRBV5-1	TRBJ2-1	TRBD2
TGTGCCAGCAGCGGGACAGGGGGGACGCAGTATTTT	CASSGTGGTQYF	many	TRBV6-2/TRBV6-3	TRBJ2-3	TRBD1